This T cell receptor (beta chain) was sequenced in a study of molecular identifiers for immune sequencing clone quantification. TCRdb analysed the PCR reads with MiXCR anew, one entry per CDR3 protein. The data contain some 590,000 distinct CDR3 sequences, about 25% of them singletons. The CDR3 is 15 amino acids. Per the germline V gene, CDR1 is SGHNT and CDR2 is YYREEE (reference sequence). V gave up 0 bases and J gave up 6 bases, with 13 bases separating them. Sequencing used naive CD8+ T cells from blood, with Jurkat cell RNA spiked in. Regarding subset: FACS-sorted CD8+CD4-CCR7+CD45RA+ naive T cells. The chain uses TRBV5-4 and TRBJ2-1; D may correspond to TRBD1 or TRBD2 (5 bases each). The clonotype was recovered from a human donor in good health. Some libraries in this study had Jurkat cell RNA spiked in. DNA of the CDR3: TGTGCCAGCAGCTTGGCCCGGGACGGAACCAATGAGCAGTTCTTC. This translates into CASSLARDGTNEQFF.